One and the same sample provided the 24 T cell receptor beta chains below, sequenced in a study of T cell responses to AZD1222 COVID-19 vaccine. The table came from immunoSEQ multiplex PCR; TCRdb's copy has only in-frame clones and leaves some out. The sample contains 150,000 or so clones, 85% to 95% of which appear only once. Sequenced here: peripheral blood, sampled on day 0 of AZD1222 vaccination. These receptors originate from an adult in good health.

This CDR3 is CASSEESWVQFYGYTF. The CDR3 nucleotides are TGTGCCAGCAGTGAAGAGAGTTGGGTCCAGTTCTATGGCTACACCTTC. V usage is TRBV6-1 and J usage is TRBJ1-2, with D unresolved. This CDR3 comprises 16 residues. V was cut by 1 base and J by 4 bases, with 16 bases left in between. Germline CDR1 and CDR2: MNHNS and SASEGT.

The CDR3: CASSLVGSKGTGELFF. DNA of the CDR3: TGTGCCAGCAGCTTAGTGGGGTCGAAGGGCACCGGGGAGCTGTTTTTT. This sequence joins TRBV11-3 and TRBJ2-2, with unresolved D. CDR3 length: 16 residues. Trimming cost V 1 base and J 4 bases, with 13 bases left between them. Looked up from germline, CDR1 is SGHNT and CDR2 is YENEEA.

V and J are TRBV5-1 and TRBJ1-4; the D is unclear. CDR1 and CDR2 from the germline V gene are SGHRS and YFSETQ. V lost 0 bases and J lost 4, with 13 bases in between. The CDR3 runs to 16 residues. CDR3 sequence reads: CASSLGRRKSNEKLFF. The CDR3 coding sequence is TGCGCCAGCAGCTTGGGACGGCGCAAGAGTAATGAAAAACTGTTTTTT.

The sample holds a few counts of this clone. The chain carries TRBV28 and TRBJ2-7; D gene unclear. Germline V lookup: CDR1 MDHEN, CDR2 SYDVKM. The CDR3 is 14 amino acids. Trimming removed 3 bases at V and 2 bases at J, with 11 bases between. The CDR3 nucleotides read TGTGCCAGCAGTTTCACTATACAGACCTACGAGCAGTACTTC. Its translation is CASSFTIQTYEQYF.

The chain employs TRBV10-2 and TRBJ2-2; D uncertain. The germline V gene encodes CDR1 WSHSY and CDR2 SAAADI. This CDR3 is built from 14 residues. The V gene lost 3 bases and the J gene lost 6 bases, with 11 bases spanning the gap. For the CDR3, the DNA is TGCGCCAGCAGTGAAACGCCCGTCGCCGGGGAGCTGTTTTTT. The encoded protein is CASSETPVAGELFF.

This clone was observed a handful of times. The genes are TRBV10-3 and TRBJ1-1; D ambiguous. This CDR3 has 14 residues. V lost 5 bases, J lost 3 bases, and 13 bases lay in between. From germline, CDR1 is ENHRY and CDR2 SYGVKD. This CDR3 reads CAISSKPGDTEAFF. The CDR3 DNA is TGTGCCATCAGTTCTAAGCCAGGAGACACTGAAGCTTTCTTT.

V and J are TRBV4-1 and TRBJ2-3; D gene uncertain. V was pared by 5 bases and J by 2 bases, with 8 bases between. This CDR3 is built from 13 residues. Germline values: CDR1 MGHRA, CDR2 YSYEKL. The DNA for the CDR3 is TGCGCCAGCAGCAGGCCTAACACAGATACGCAGTATTTT. This translates into CASSRPNTDTQYF.

This sequence joins TRBV7-3 and TRBJ2-5; 14 positions match TRBD2. The junction had 3 bases not matched to a gene; V was cut back by 5 bases and J by 4 bases. This CDR3 comprises 15 residues. CDR1 is SGHTA, CDR2 FQGTGA, per germline. CDR3 residues: CASSPGTSGRETQYF. DNA for the CDR3: TGTGCCAGCAGCCCCGGGACTAGCGGGAGAGAGACCCAGTACTTC.

This clone was recorded a few times. The chain carries TRBV28 and TRBJ1-2, with 7 bases aligning to TRBD1. Germline V gene data show CDR1 as MDHEN and CDR2 as SYDVKM. The CDR3 contains 12 residues. The V gene end was trimmed by 5 bases and the J gene end by 6 bases; junction bases not matched to a gene: 3. The CDR3 region has the DNA TGTGCCAGCAGTCGTGGACAGGATGGCTACACCTTC. Its translation: CASSRGQDGYTF.

DNA of the CDR3: TGTGCCAGTCGGGACAGGGGTAGCAATCAGCCCCAGCATTTT. Translation gives CASRDRGSNQPQHF. The gene calls are TRBV19 and TRBJ1-5; 10 nucleotides line up with TRBD1. The germline gives CDR1 LNHDA, CDR2 SQIVND (reference sequence). This CDR3 region has 14 residues. V gave up 8 bases and J gave up 0 bases; unmatched junction bases: 1.

The chain has TRBV20-1 and TRBJ1-2; D unresolved. The ends were cut back, 5 bases at V and 6 bases at J, with 10 bases in the middle. Germline CDR1 DFQATT, CDR2 SNEGSKA (reference sequence). The CDR3 runs to 11 residues. The CDR3 DNA sequence: TGCAGTGCTGGAGGGATTCATGGCTACACCTTC. This translates into CSAGGIHGYTF.

CDR3 residues: CASSGGTGNTEAFF. CDR3 DNA: TGTGCCAGCAGTGGGGGGACAGGGAACACTGAAGCTTTCTTT. This chain joins TRBV2 and TRBJ1-1, with TRBD1 matching 8 bases. This CDR3 contains 14 residues. J was trimmed by 1 base and V by 4 bases; bases with no gene match: 2. Germline V CDR1 and CDR2: SNHLY, FYNNEI. Filled out from reference TRBV2 and TRBJ1-1, the complete variable domain reads EPEVTQTPSHQVTQMGQEVILRCVPISNHLYFYWYRQILGQKVEFLVSFYNNEISEKSEIFDDQFSVERPDGSNFTLKIRSTKLEDSAMYFCASSGGTGNTEAFFGQGTRLTVV.

In its sample, this clone was seen once. The chain has TRBV29-1 and TRBJ2-1, with D uncertain. Germline V gene lookup returns CDR1 SQVTM and CDR2 ANQGSEA. V gave up 3 bases and J gave up 8 bases, with 5 bases separating them. The CDR3 has 10 residues. The CDR3 DNA sequence: TGCAGCGTTGACCGAGATGAGCAGTTCTTC. Encoded protein: CSVDRDEQFF.

V gene TRBV15 combines with J gene TRBJ2-7; D unclear. The CDR3 has 13 amino acids. The germline CDR1 and CDR2 sequences are LNHNV and YYDKDF (reference sequence). Deletions cut 0 bases from V and 4 bases from J, with 7 bases between. The CDR3 DNA is TGTGCCACCAGCAGAGACCCCCAGTACGAGCAGTACTTC. This sequence encodes CATSRDPQYEQYF.

The chain joins TRBV7-2 to TRBJ1-1; no firm D call. The CDR3 is made up of 11 amino acids. CDR1 and CDR2 (germline): SGHTA, FQGNSA. V gave up 5 bases and J gave up 10 bases, with 11 bases separating them. CDR3 DNA: TGTGCCAGCAGCCCGGAGGTTGGAGCTTTCTTT. This translates into CASSPEVGAFF.

The rearrangement links TRBV2 to TRBJ1-5; D possibly corresponds to TRBD1 (6 bases). V was pared by 7 bases and J by 3 bases, with 10 bases between. The CDR3 is made up of 13 amino acids. Looked up from germline, CDR1 is SNHLY and CDR2 is FYNNEI. Here the CDR3 DNA reads TGTGCCAGCAAGGACAGACTCAATCAGCCCCAGCATTTT. Protein: CASKDRLNQPQHF.

V gene TRBV25-1 combines with J gene TRBJ2-3; no clear D gene. Germline V CDR1 and CDR2: MGHDK, SYGVNS. V lost 3 bases and J lost 1, with 11 bases in between. CDR3 length: 15 amino acids. CDR3: CASSEGLPRTDTQYF. The DNA of the CDR3 is TGTGCCAGCAGTGAGGGGTTACCGCGCACAGATACGCAGTATTTT.

The chain couples TRBV7-3 to TRBJ2-1, with a tentative D call TRBD2 (6 bases). The germline V and J ends were trimmed by 5 bases and 5 bases, with 19 bases remaining between them. Germline CDR1 SGHTA, CDR2 FQGTGA. The CDR3 consists of 16 residues. CDR3 sequence (DNA): TGTGCCAGCAGCCTTGGCTCCACCGGGACTCACAATGAGCAGTTCTTC. This sequence encodes CASSLGSTGTHNEQFF.

This rearrangement joins TRBV6-5 to TRBJ2-1; D might be TRBD1 or TRBD2, each matching 5 bases. V gave up 3 bases and J gave up 8 bases, with 8 bases separating them. The CDR3 sequence is 12 residues long. Germline V CDR1 and CDR2: MNHEY, SVGAGI. CDR3 sequence: CASSYGGYEQFF. In DNA, the CDR3 is TGTGCCAGCAGTTATGGGGGATATGAGCAGTTCTTC.

This rearrangement joins TRBV30 to TRBJ2-4, with 7 bases aligning to TRBD1. CDR1 is GTSNPN and CDR2 is SVGIG in the germline V gene (reference sequence). Losses at the gene ends were 2 bases for V and 5 bases for J; bases not matched to a gene: 6. The length of the CDR3 is 14 residues. The CDR3 sequence is CAWSSWDSENIQYF. The CDR3 DNA is TGTGCCTGGAGTAGCTGGGACAGTGAAAACATTCAGTACTTC.

V usage is TRBV7-9 and J usage is TRBJ2-7, with D perhaps matching TRBD2 (7 bases). Germline CDR1 is SEHNR and CDR2 is FQNEAQ (reference sequence). V was pared by 5 bases and J by 8 bases, with 13 bases between. The CDR3 totals 12 residues. The CDR3 sequence: CASSEGGEKQYF. The CDR3 region has the DNA TGTGCCAGCAGCGAAGGGGGGGAGAAGCAGTACTTC.

Written as DNA, the CDR3 is TGTGCCAGCAGCTCGACAGGATATAATAATTCACCCCTCCACTTT. The encoded protein is CASSSTGYNNSPLHF. This rearrangement joins TRBV7-9 to TRBJ1-6, with D perhaps matching TRBD1 (6 bases). Germline assignment: CDR1 SEHNR and CDR2 FQNEAQ (reference sequence). The V and J ends lost 4 bases and 5 bases respectively, with 12 bases between them. This CDR3 is built from 15 residues. The whole variable domain, filled in from reference TRBV7-9 and TRBJ1-6, reads DTGVSQNPRHKITKRGQNVTFRCDPISEHNRLYWYRQTLGQGPEFLTYFQNEAQLEKSRLLSDRFSAERPKGSFSTLEIQRTEQGDSAMYLCASSSTGYNNSPLHFGNGTRLTVT.

With regard to this clone: A far larger clone is just one base off, so this is likely a read error. This sequence joins TRBV7-8 and TRBJ1-2, with 11 bases fitting TRBD1. This CDR3 comprises 14 residues. Germline CDR1 is SGHVS and CDR2 is FQNEAQ. Trimming at V came to 5 bases and at J to 4 bases, leaving 3 bases not matched to a gene. This CDR3 reads CASSPGTGGYGYTF. For the CDR3, the DNA is TGTGCCAGCAGCCCTGGGACAGGGGGCTATGGCTACACCTTC.

This rearrangement joins TRBV4-1 to TRBJ2-7; 10 bases map to TRBD1. Germline CDR1 is MGHRA and CDR2 is YSYEKL. The CDR3 length is 17 residues. V gave up 1 base and J gave up 5 bases; unmatched junction bases: 11. The CDR3 sequence is CASSQGRLRDRGNEQYF. CDR3 nucleotides: TGCGCCAGCAGCCAAGGCCGGCTCCGGGACAGGGGAAACGAGCAGTACTTC.